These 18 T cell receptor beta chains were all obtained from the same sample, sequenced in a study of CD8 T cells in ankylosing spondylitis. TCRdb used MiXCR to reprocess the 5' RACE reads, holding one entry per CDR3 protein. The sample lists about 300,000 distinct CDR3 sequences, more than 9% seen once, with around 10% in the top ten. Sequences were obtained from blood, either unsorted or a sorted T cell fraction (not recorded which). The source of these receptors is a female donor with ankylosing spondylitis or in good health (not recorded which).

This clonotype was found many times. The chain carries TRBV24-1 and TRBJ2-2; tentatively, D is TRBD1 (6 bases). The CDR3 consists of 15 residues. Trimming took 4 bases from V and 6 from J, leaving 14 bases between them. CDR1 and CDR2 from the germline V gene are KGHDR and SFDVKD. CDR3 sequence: CATSDRDKISGELFF. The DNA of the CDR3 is TGTGCCACCAGTGACCGGGACAAAATTTCCGGGGAGCTGTTTTTT.

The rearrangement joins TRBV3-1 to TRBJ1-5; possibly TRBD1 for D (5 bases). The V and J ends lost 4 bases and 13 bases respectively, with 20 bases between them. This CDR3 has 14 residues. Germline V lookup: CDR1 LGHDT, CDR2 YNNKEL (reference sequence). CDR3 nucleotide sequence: TGTGCCAGCAGCCGTGATTATCCTGCAGGGCTTCAGCATTTT. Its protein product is CASSRDYPAGLQHF.

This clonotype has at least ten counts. CDR3 loop: CASSLRLANEKLFF. The CDR3 nucleotides are TGTGCCAGCAGCTTACGACTCGCTAATGAAAAACTGTTTTTT. The gene calls are TRBV5-5 and TRBJ1-4; no clear D gene. V was clipped by 2 bases and J by 3 bases, with 8 bases between them. Looked up from germline, CDR1 is SGHKS and CDR2 is YYEKEE (reference sequence). This CDR3 contains 14 residues.

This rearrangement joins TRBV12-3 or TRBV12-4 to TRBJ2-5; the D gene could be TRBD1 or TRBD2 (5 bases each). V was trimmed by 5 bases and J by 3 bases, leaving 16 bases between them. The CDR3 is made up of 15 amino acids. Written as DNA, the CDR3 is TGTGCCAGCAGTCAGAGACGGGGACCTAAAGAGACCCAGTACTTC. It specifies CASSQRRGPKETQYF.

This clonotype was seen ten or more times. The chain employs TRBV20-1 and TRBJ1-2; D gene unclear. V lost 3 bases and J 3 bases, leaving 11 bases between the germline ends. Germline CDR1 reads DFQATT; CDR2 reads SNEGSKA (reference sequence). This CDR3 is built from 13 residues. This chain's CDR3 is CSASSQADYGYTF. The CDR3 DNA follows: TGCAGTGCTAGCTCGCAGGCAGACTATGGCTACACCTTC.

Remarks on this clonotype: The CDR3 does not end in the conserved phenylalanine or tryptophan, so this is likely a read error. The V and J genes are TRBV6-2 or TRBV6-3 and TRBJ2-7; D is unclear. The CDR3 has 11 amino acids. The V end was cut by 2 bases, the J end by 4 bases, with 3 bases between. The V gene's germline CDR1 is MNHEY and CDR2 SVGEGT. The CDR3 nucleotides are TGTGCCAGCAGTTACGCGTACGAGCAGTACTCC. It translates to CASSYAYEQYS.

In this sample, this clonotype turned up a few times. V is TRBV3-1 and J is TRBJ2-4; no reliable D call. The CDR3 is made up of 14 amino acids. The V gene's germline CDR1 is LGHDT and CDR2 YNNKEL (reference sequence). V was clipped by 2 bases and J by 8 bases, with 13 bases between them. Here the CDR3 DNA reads TGTGCCAGCAGCCAAAGACAAGTGTGGGACATTCAGTACTTC. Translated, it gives CASSQRQVWDIQYF.

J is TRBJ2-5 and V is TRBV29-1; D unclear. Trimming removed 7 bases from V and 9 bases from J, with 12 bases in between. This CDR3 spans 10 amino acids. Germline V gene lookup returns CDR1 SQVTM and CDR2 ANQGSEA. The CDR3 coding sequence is TGCAGCGCCACCCGAGTGGCCCAGTACTTC. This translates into CSATRVAQYF.

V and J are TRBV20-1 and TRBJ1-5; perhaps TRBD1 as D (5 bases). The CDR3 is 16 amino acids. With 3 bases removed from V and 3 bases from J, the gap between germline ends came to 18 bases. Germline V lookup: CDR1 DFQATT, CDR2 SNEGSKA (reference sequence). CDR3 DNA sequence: TGCAGTGCTAGCCGTACCCTGGGGGAATACAATCAGCCCCAGCATTTT. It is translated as CSASRTLGEYNQPQHF.

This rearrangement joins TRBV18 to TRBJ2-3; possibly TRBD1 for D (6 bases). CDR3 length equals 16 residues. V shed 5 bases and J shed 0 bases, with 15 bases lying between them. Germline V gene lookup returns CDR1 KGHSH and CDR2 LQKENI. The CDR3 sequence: CASSSQGYSSTDTQYF. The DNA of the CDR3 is TGTGCCAGCTCATCTCAGGGGTACTCCAGCACAGATACGCAGTATTTT.

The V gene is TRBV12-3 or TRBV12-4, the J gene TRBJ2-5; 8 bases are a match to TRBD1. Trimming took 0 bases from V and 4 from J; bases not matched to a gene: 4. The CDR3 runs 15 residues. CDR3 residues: CASSLAQGARETQYF. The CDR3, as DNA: TGTGCCAGCAGTTTAGCGCAGGGGGCCCGAGAGACCCAGTACTTC.

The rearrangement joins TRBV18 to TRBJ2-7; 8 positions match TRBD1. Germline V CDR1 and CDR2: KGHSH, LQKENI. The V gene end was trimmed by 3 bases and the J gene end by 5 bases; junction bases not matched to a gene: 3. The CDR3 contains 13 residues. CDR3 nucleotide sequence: TGTGCCAGCTCACCCCCAGGGGGCGACGAGCAGTACTTC. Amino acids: CASSPPGGDEQYF.

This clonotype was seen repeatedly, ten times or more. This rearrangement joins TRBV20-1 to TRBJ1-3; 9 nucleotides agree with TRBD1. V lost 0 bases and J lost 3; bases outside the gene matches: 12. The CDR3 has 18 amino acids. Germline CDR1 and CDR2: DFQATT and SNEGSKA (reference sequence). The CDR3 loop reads CSARDIWTGENGGNTIYF. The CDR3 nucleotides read TGCAGTGCTAGAGATATCTGGACAGGGGAAAATGGTGGAAACACCATATATTTT.

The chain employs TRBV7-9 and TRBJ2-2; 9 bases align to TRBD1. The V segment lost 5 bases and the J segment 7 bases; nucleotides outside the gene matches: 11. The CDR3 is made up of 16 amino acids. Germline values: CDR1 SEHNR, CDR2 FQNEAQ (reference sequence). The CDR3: CASSPPGQGLFGELFF. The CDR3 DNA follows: TGTGCCAGCAGCCCTCCGGGACAGGGTTTGTTCGGGGAGCTGTTTTTT.

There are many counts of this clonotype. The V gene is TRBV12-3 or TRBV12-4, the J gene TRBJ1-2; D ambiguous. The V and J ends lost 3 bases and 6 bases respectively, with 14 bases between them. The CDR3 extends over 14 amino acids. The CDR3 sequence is CASSFNQMDHGYTF. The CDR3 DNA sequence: TGTGCCAGCAGTTTTAATCAAATGGATCATGGCTACACCTTC.

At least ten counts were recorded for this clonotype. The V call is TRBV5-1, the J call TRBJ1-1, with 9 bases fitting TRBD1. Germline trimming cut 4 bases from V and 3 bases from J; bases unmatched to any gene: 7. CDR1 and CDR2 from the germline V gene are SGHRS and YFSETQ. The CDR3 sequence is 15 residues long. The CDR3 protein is CASSTARTGDTEAFF. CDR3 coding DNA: TGCGCCAGCAGCACCGCTAGGACAGGGGACACTGAAGCTTTCTTT.

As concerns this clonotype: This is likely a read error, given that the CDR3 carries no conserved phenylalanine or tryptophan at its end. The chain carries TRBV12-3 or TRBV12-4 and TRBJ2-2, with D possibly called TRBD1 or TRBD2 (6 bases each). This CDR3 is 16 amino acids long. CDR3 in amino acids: CAIPTSGALNTWELFS. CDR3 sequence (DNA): TGTGCCATCCCGACCTCGGGGGCATTAAACACCTGGGAGCTGTTTTCT.

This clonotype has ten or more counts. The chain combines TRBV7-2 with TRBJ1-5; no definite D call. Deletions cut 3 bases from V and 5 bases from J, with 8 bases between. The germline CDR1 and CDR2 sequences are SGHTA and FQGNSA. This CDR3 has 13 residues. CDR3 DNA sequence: TGTGCCAGCAGCTTTCACGGTGATCAGCCCCAGCATTTT. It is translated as CASSFHGDQPQHF.